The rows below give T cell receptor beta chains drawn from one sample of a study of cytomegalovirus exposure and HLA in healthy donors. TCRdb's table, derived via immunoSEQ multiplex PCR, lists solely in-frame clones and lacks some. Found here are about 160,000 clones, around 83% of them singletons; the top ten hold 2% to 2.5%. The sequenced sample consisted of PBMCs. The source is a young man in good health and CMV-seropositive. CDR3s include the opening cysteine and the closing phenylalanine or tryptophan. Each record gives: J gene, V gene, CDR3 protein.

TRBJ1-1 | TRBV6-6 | CASSWNTEAFF
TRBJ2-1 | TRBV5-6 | CASSLESSSGGWNEQFF
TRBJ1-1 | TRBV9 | CASSGPQGGEAFF
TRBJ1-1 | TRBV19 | CASRDRQNTEAFF
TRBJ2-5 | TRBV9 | CASSPTGGELETQYF
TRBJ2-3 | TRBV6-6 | CASSPWGSSSTDTQYF
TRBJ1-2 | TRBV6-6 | CASSYSPGEWGGYTF
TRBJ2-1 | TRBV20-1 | CSAIMTGQQFF
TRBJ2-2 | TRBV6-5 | CASFPFGGRTGELFF
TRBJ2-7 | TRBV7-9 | CASFRDSYEQYF
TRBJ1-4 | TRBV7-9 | CASSISGGATNEKLFF
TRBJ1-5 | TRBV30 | CAWSVTADQPQHF
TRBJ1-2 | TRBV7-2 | CASSLGGTGYGYTF
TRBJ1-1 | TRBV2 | CASNRREPMNTEAFF
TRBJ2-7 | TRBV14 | CASSVGTDRREQYF
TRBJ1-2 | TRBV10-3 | CAISDTGEADYGYTF
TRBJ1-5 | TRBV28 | CASSGTGFPHSPIYQHF
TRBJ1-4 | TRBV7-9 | CASSDAPGTNEKLFF
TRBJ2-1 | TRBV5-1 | CASSLTGGGDEQFF
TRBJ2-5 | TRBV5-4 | CASRMTSAETQYF
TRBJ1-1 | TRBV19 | CASSLQGARNTEAFF
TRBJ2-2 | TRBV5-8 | CASCGRSGELFF
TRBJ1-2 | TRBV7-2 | CASSPGTGLYGYTF
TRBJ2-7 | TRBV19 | CASSIRRDSYEQYF
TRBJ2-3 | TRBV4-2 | CASSQDPAGWGWDTQYF
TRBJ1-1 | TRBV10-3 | CAISETDRGTTNTEAFF
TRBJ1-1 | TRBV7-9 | CASSPRRVDRAFF
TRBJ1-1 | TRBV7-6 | CASSRLGEVNTEAFF
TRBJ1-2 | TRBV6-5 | CASSPPQTSYGYTF
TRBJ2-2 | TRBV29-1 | CSVKEDRGAGELFF
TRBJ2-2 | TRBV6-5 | CASSYSTDTGELFF
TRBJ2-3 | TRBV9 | CASSAIAAISDTQYF
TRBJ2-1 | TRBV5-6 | CASSFRGRSYNEQFF
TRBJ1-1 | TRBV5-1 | CASSLGQVGTEAFF
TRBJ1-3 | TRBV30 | CAWRGGWPSGNTIYF
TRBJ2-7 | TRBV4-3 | CASSQDRQGASYEQYF
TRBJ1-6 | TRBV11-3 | CASSRTTGSSSYNSPLHF
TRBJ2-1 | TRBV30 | CAWSLISFHEQFF
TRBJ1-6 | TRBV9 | CASSLMDSSYNSPLHF
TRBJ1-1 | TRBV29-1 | CSAIQGALNTEAFF
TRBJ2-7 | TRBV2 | CASCPGTVLYEQYF
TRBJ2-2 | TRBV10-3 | CAISESAGANTGELFF
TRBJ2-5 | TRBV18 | CASSPSQETQYF
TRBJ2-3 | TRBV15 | CATSRAGEGTDTQYF
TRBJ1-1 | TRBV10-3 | CAISRAGGRDTEAFF
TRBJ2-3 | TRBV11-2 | CASSLGTGRTDTQYF
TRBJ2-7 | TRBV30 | CAWSGGLKQYF
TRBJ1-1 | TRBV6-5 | CASSYGREPNTEAFF
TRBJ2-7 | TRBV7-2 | CASSVSGTGAYEQYF
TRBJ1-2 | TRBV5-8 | CASSRGQGYGYTF
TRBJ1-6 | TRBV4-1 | CASSQEGQGNSPLHF
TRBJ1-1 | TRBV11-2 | CASSLVGAPGEAFF
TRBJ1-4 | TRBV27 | CASSLYPPIGGSATNEKLFF
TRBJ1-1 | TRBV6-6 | CASSYSIQTEAFF
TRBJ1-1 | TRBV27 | CASSLSGGMNTEAFF
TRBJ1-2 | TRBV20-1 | CSVAGADGYTF
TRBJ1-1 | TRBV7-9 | CASSPETGGNTEAFF
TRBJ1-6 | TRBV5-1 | CASSLVAVNSPLHF
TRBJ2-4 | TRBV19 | CASGDTKNIQYF